Listed here are 10 T cell receptor beta chains from one sample, sequenced in a study of shared clonotypes between healthy human individuals. The data were produced by immunoSEQ multiplex PCR, yet TCRdb's version contains in-frame clones alone and is incomplete. The sample lists more than 2,000,000 clones; about 92% were seen once. The material sequenced was naive CD4+ T cells from PBMCs. Subset defined: CD45RA+ positively selected. Source of these receptors: a man aged 18-30 years in good health. Some clones in this sample may be carry-over from other donors' samples.

The chain is built from TRBV28 and TRBJ1-2, with D possibly matching TRBD1 (5 bases). The CDR3 runs 12 residues. CDR1 is MDHEN, CDR2 SYDVKM, per germline. V gave up 6 bases and J gave up 4 bases, with 9 bases separating them. The CDR3 region is CASSRQIYGYTF. The CDR3 nucleotides read TGTGCCAGCAGCCGACAGATCTATGGCTACACCTTC.

This clone has just one count. The J gene is TRBJ2-3, the V gene TRBV7-6; 9 bases are shared with TRBD2. Germline V CDR1 and CDR2: SGHVS, FNYEAQ. The ends lost 5 bases at V and 4 bases at J; junction bases unmatched: 7. The CDR3 has 15 residues. For the CDR3, the DNA is TGTGCCAGCAGCCGAGCGGGAGGAGGTCCAGATACGCAGTATTTT. This gives the protein CASSRAGGGPDTQYF. Full variable domain (missing parts from reference TRBV7-6 and TRBJ2-3): GAGVSQSPRYKVTKRGQDVALRCDPISGHVSLYWYRQALGQGPEFLTYFNYEAQQDKSGLPNDRFSAERPEGSISTLTIQRTEQRDSAMYRCASSRAGGGPDTQYFGPGTRLTVL.

The chain couples TRBV10-3 to TRBJ2-5; TRBD2 aligns across 13 bases. The CDR3 loop spans 14 amino acids. The germline V gene has CDR1 ENHRY and CDR2 SYGVKD. Trimming removed 10 bases from V and 3 bases from J; junction bases left unmatched: 5. The CDR3 region is CATTSGGKKETQYF. The CDR3 DNA reads TGTGCCACGACTAGCGGGGGGAAGAAAGAGACCCAGTACTTC.

The chain has TRBV7-2 and TRBJ1-2; TRBD1 agrees at 8 bases. The V segment lost 5 bases and the J segment 4 bases; nucleotides outside the gene matches: 6. The CDR3 length is 14 residues. Germline V gene sequence: CDR1 SGHTA, CDR2 FQGNSA. The CDR3 sequence is CASSPDRATYGYTF. CDR3 nucleotide sequence: TGTGCCAGCAGCCCGGACAGGGCTACCTATGGCTACACCTTC.

This chain connects TRBV25-1 to TRBJ2-7; 7 bases agree with TRBD1. J was trimmed by 4 bases and V by 2 bases; bases with no gene match: 8. Germline V CDR1 and CDR2: MGHDK, SYGVNS. This CDR3 is 15 amino acids long. CDR3 loop: CASSEGPGGMYEQYF. The CDR3 DNA is TGTGCCAGCAGTGAAGGGCCAGGGGGTATGTACGAGCAGTACTTC.

The J gene is TRBJ2-1, the V gene TRBV4-3; TRBD1 aligns across 7 bases. V shed 5 bases, J shed 6 bases, and the junction held 4 bases outside the gene matches. CDR1 and CDR2 from the germline V gene are LGHNA and YSLEER. CDR3 size: 13 residues. The CDR3 region has the DNA TGCGCCAGCAGCTTGGACAGGCTCAATGAGCAGTTCTTC. It encodes CASSLDRLNEQFF.

This clone has just one count. The chain joins TRBV27 to TRBJ2-5, with TRBD2 matching over 14 bases. The CDR3 is 16 amino acids. The germline V gene encodes CDR1 MNHEY and CDR2 SMNVEV (reference sequence). J lost 6 bases, V lost 3 bases, and 6 bases had no gene match. The CDR3, as DNA: TGTGCCAGCAGTTTCGGGACTAGCGGGAGTCGGAAGACCCAGTACTTC. It encodes CASSFGTSGSRKTQYF.

This clone appeared a single time. The sample carries other DNA sequences with the same CDR3. The J gene is TRBJ2-3, the V gene TRBV5-1; D may be TRBD1 (6 bases). CDR3 length equals 14 residues. V was trimmed by 4 bases and J by 1 base, leaving 10 bases between them. Germline values: CDR1 SGHRS, CDR2 YFSETQ. The DNA for the CDR3 is TGCGCCAGCAGCGCAGGGGACGGCACAGATACGCAGTATTTT. Translation gives CASSAGDGTDTQYF.

The J gene is TRBJ2-5, the V gene TRBV9; no firm D call. V was clipped by 0 bases and J by 1 base, with 13 bases between them. This CDR3 has 16 amino acids. The V gene's germline CDR1 is SGDLS and CDR2 YYNGEE. This CDR3 is CASSVGDSLFQETQYF. Written as DNA, the CDR3 is TGTGCCAGCAGCGTAGGGGATTCACTCTTCCAAGAGACCCAGTACTTC. The full variable domain, rest sourced from reference TRBV9 and TRBJ2-5, is DSGVTQTPKHLITATGQRVTLRCSPRSGDLSVYWYQQSLDQGLQFLIQYYNGEERAKGNILERFSAQQFPDLHSELNLSSLELGDSALYFCASSVGDSLFQETQYFGPGTRLLVL.

V usage is TRBV28 and J usage is TRBJ1-2; 9 bases align to TRBD1. The junction had 15 bases not matched to a gene; V was cut back by 4 bases and J by 6 bases. CDR3 length: 17 amino acids. Looked up from germline, CDR1 is MDHEN and CDR2 is SYDVKM. The CDR3 region is CASSSTSGTGSRHGYTF. CDR3 nucleotide sequence: TGTGCCAGCAGTTCGACTTCCGGGACAGGGAGTAGACATGGCTACACCTTC.